This T cell receptor (beta chain) was sequenced in a study of vaccination effects on CD4 cells after COVID-19. Study-level findings and limits: Late in the post-vaccination period, infection-induced and vaccine-induced clones underwent marked clonal contraction.

Within the ViraFEST assay, antigen-specific CD4+ T cells underwent expansion with viral peptide pools prior to sequencing. Having been cultured for 10 days, the cells underwent CD4+ T cell isolation. Vaccine recipients, nucleocapsid antibody negative, had no prior SARS-CoV-2 infection. Cultures received IL-2 medium that replaced half the medium on days 3 and 7. Germline lookup yields CDR1 SGHDT and CDR2 YYEEEE. The length of the CDR3 is 15 residues. V was trimmed by 5 bases and J by 8 bases, leaving 17 bases between them. This clone was detected once. The antigen remains undetermined. TCRdb keeps only in-frame clones here, not all; method: immunoSEQ multiplex PCR. This table has some 77,000 clones, roughly three quarters appearing once.

The sequenced sample was CD4+ T cells from PBMCs cultured with HCoV-OC43 spike peptides, obtained before COVID-19 vaccination. Subset meaning: HCoV-OC43 spike overlapping peptide pool stimulation. The chain employs TRBV5-6 and TRBJ1-6, with D perhaps matching TRBD1 (6 bases). The sequence came from a human donor who received a COVID-19 vaccine. Here the CDR3 reads CASRFGYRGDSPLHF. The CDR3, as DNA: TGTGCCAGCAGATTTGGTTATAGGGGGGATTCACCCCTCCACTTT.